These 23 T cell receptor beta chains were sequenced from one sample in a study of blood T cell repertoires in COVID-19. Only in-frame clones appear in the TCRdb table, and some are missing; sequencing was by immunoSEQ multiplex PCR. Of tens of thousands of clones listed, about 89% are singletons. The sample comprised peripheral blood. These receptor sequences come from an older man with active COVID-19.

The chain joins TRBV7-8 to TRBJ1-5, with 9 bases identical to TRBD1. The CDR3 spans 14 residues. In germline, CDR1 is SGHVS, CDR2 FQNEAQ. V dropped 4 bases and J dropped 5; count of bases not matched to a gene: 3. CDR3 nucleotide sequence: TGTGCCAGCAGCTCGGACAGGGGTTATCAGCCCCAGCATTTT. It translates to CASSSDRGYQPQHF.

The rearrangement links TRBV5-4 to TRBJ2-7, with D maybe TRBD2 (5 bases). The V end was cut by 4 bases, the J end by 3 bases, with 11 bases between. Germline CDR1 and CDR2: SGHNT and YYREEE (reference sequence). CDR3 length equals 13 residues. The CDR3 spells CASSRDPLYEQYF. The CDR3 DNA reads TGTGCCAGCAGCCGGGATCCCCTCTACGAGCAGTACTTC.

This clone was observed once. V usage is TRBV5-1 and J usage is TRBJ1-2, with 10 bases identical to TRBD1. V lost 2 bases to trimming and J lost 7 bases; unmatched junction nucleotides: 11. The CDR3 has 16 residues. Germline V gene lookup returns CDR1 SGHRS and CDR2 YFSETQ. CDR3 in amino acids: CASSLLPGQGPFGYTF. CDR3 DNA sequence: TGCGCCAGCAGCTTACTCCCGGGACAGGGGCCGTTTGGCTACACCTTC.

The chain employs TRBV3-1 (or the pseudogene TRBV3-2) and TRBJ2-2; no reliable D call. This CDR3 is built from 14 residues. The germline V and J ends were trimmed by 11 bases and 0 bases, with 13 bases remaining between them. The germline V gene encodes CDR1 LGHDT and CDR2 YNNKEL (reference sequence). The CDR3 loop is CAGPTFANTGELFF. DNA for the CDR3: TGTGCCGGGCCGACGTTCGCGAACACCGGGGAGCTGTTTTTT.

V is TRBV6-1 and J is TRBJ1-2; the match to TRBD1 covers 10 bases. CDR3 length: 17 amino acids. V lost 2 bases, J lost 0 bases, and 6 bases stayed unmatched. The germline gives CDR1 MNHNS, CDR2 SASEGT. The CDR3 sequence: CASSERGQGFSNYGYTF. CDR3 coding DNA: TGTGCCAGCAGTGAAAGGGGACAGGGGTTTTCTAACTATGGCTACACCTTC.

J is TRBJ2-5 and V is TRBV7-9, with 9 bases matching TRBD2. CDR1 and CDR2 (germline): SEHNR, FQNEAQ (reference sequence). The length of the CDR3 is 16 residues. V shed 3 bases and J 0 bases; nucleotides not matched to a gene: 5. The CDR3: CASSFGAGGYQETQYF. CDR3 DNA: TGTGCCAGCAGCTTCGGCGCGGGGGGGTACCAAGAGACCCAGTACTTC. Based on the CDR3 plus reference TRBV7-9 and TRBJ2-5, the full variable domain is DTGVSQNPRHKITKRGQNVTFRCDPISEHNRLYWYRQTLGQGPEFLTYFQNEAQLEKSRLLSDRFSAERPKGSFSTLEIQRTEQGDSAMYLCASSFGAGGYQETQYFGPGTRLLVL.

This rearrangement joins TRBV10-3 to TRBJ2-2; the D gene is possibly TRBD2 (7 bases). Germline V CDR1 and CDR2: ENHRY, SYGVKD. Trimming removed 3 bases from V and 0 bases from J, with 17 bases in between. The CDR3 length is 18 residues. The CDR3 spells CAISEVGGPPSNTGELFF. CDR3 bases: TGTGCCATCAGTGAAGTGGGGGGGCCCCCCTCGAACACCGGGGAGCTGTTTTTT.

The chain recombines TRBV7-2 with TRBJ2-1; 10 bases match TRBD1. Per the germline V gene, CDR1 is SGHTA and CDR2 is FQGNSA. The CDR3 sequence is 15 residues long. V lost 5 bases to trimming and J lost 7 bases; unmatched junction nucleotides: 8. The CDR3 region has the DNA TGTGCCAGCAGCCTCGGGACAGGGGCTTTGAATGAGCAGTTCTTC. Encoded protein: CASSLGTGALNEQFF.

This clone has just a few counts. The chain joins TRBV5-5 to TRBJ1-3; 7 bases are a match to TRBD1. Looked up from germline, CDR1 is SGHKS and CDR2 is YYEKEE (reference sequence). The trim removed 3 bases at V and 4 bases at J, leaving 10 bases unmatched. This CDR3 comprises 16 residues. CDR3 protein: CASSYLTGQIGNTIYF. In DNA form, the CDR3 reads TGTGCCAGCAGCTACCTGACAGGGCAGATCGGAAACACCATATATTTT. Supplemented by reference TRBV5-5 and TRBJ1-3, the full variable domain reads DAGVTQSPTHLIKTRGQQVTLRCSPISGHKSVSWYQQVLGQGPQFIFQYYEKEERGRGNFPDRFSARQFPNYSSELNVNALLLGDSALYLCASSYLTGQIGNTIYFGEGSWLTVV.

This clone occurred a few times. The chain combines TRBV3-1 (or the pseudogene TRBV3-2) with TRBJ1-1; TRBD1 matches at 11 bases. This CDR3 comprises 14 residues. Germline CDR1 LGHDT, CDR2 YNNKEL (reference sequence). Trimming removed 4 bases from V and 13 bases from J; junction bases left unmatched: 11. For the CDR3, the DNA is TGTGCCAGCAGCCCCGGACAGGGGGCATATGGGGTTTTCTTT. This sequence encodes CASSPGQGAYGVFF.

V and J are TRBV7-8 and TRBJ1-1; possible D gene TRBD1, 6 bases. The germline gives CDR1 SGHVS, CDR2 FQNEAQ. Trimming left V 5 bases short and J 1 base short, with 17 bases between. This CDR3 is 16 amino acids long. The CDR3, as DNA: TGTGCCAGCAGCGCCGCGCAGGGGTCGTGGAACACTGAAGCTTTCTTT. As protein: CASSAAQGSWNTEAFF.

V and J are TRBV3-1 (or the pseudogene TRBV3-2) and TRBJ1-4; 7 bases align to TRBD1. V shed 7 bases and J 7 bases; nucleotides not matched to a gene: 12. There are 15 residues in the CDR3. In germline, CDR1 is LGHDT, CDR2 YNNKEL (reference sequence). The CDR3: CASTETTGRSEKLFF. The CDR3 region has the DNA TGTGCCAGCACCGAGACGACAGGGAGGAGTGAAAAACTGTTTTTT.

The chain recombines TRBV12-2 with TRBJ2-3; the listed D gene, TRBD2, was not tested against the DNA. TRBV12-2 has pseudogene status. There are 14 residues in the CDR3. The DNA of the CDR3 is TGTGCAAGTCACCTACTAGCCGGCAGAGATACGCAGTATTTT. Its translation is CASHLLAGRDTQYF.

This sequence joins TRBV5-1 and TRBJ1-3; 8 bases align to TRBD1. V dropped 2 bases and J dropped 0; count of bases not matched to a gene: 4. The CDR3 sequence is 16 residues long. Germline values: CDR1 SGHRS, CDR2 YFSETQ. The CDR3 protein is CASSFRTGSSGNTIYF. The CDR3 DNA reads TGCGCCAGCAGCTTCCGGACAGGGAGCTCTGGAAACACCATATATTTT. The whole variable domain, filled in from reference TRBV5-1 and TRBJ1-3, reads KAGVTQTPRYLIKTRGQQVTLSCSPISGHRSVSWYQQTPGQGLQFLFEYFSETQRNKGNFPGRFSGRQFSNSRSEMNVSTLELGDSALYLCASSFRTGSSGNTIYFGEGSWLTVV.

The J gene is TRBJ1-1, the V gene TRBV7-3, with D possibly matching TRBD1 (5 bases). The CDR3 is made up of 15 amino acids. V gave up 2 bases and J gave up 3 bases, with 13 bases separating them. In germline, CDR1 is SGHTA, CDR2 FQGTGA. CDR3 nucleotides: TGTGCCAGCAGCTTACGGGCAGGGACTCACACTGAAGCTTTCTTT. Translated, it gives CASSLRAGTHTEAFF.

As for this clone: One end of the junction varies from germline; a read error may be responsible. The chain has TRBV6-5 and TRBJ2-7; 9 nucleotides align to TRBD1. This CDR3 region has 14 residues. The germline V gene has CDR1 MNHEY and CDR2 SVGAGI. CDR3 in DNA: TGTGTCAGCAGGCAGACAGGGGGAGGTGGCGAGCAGTACTTC. Translated: CVSRQTGGGGEQYF.

A word on this clone: The junction and the germline gene differ at one end; a read error may be behind it. The chain has TRBV7-7 and TRBJ2-2; 7 bases line up with TRBD1. Germline values: CDR1 SSHAT, CDR2 FNYEAQ (reference sequence). CDR3 length equals 13 residues. CDR3 region: CASSSGQAGELFF. CDR3 coding DNA: TGTGCTAGCAGCTCAGGACAGGCCGGGGAGCTGTTTTTT.

The chain employs TRBV4-1 and TRBJ2-7; 11 positions agree with TRBD1. V was pared by 4 bases and J by 7 bases, with 9 bases of the junction left unmatched. The CDR3 is made up of 15 amino acids. The germline V gene has CDR1 MGHRA and CDR2 YSYEKL. The CDR3 region has the DNA TGCGCCAGCAGCCGCGCCGGGACAGGGGGATGGGAGCAGTACTTC. This sequence encodes CASSRAGTGGWEQYF.

This clone came up once. The chain couples TRBV19 to TRBJ2-3; perhaps TRBD2 as D (6 bases). Trimming took off 10 bases at V and 6 bases at J, with 29 bases between the two ends. Germline CDR1 is LNHDA and CDR2 is SQIVND (reference sequence). CDR3 length: 17 amino acids. The CDR3 sequence: CATTPAPERRGTDTQYF. CDR3 nucleotides: TGTGCCACTACACCCGCGCCGGAGAGGAGGGGAACCGATACGCAGTATTTT.

A single count supports this clone. The chain's CDR3 is CASRAKREKLFF. DNA of the CDR3: TGTGCCTCGCGGGCTAAGCGGGAAAAACTGTTTTTT. This sequence joins TRBV30 and TRBJ1-4; D is unresolved. Trimming stripped 7 bases from V and 8 bases from J, with 14 bases between. The CDR3 contains 12 residues. Germline V gene lookup returns CDR1 GTSNPN and CDR2 SVGIG (reference sequence). Full variable domain (rest looked up from reference TRBV30 and TRBJ1-4): SQTIHQWPATLVQPVGSPLSLECTVEGTSNPNLYWYRQAAGRGLQLLFYSVGIGQISSEVPQNLSASRPQDRQFILSSKKLLLSDSGFYLCASRAKREKLFFGSGTQLSVL.

The CDR3 sequence: CATSRVGTGFNQPQHF. The CDR3, as DNA: TGTGCCACCAGCAGAGTCGGGACAGGATTCAATCAGCCCCAGCATTTT. The chain joins TRBV15 to TRBJ1-5; TRBD1 matches 8 bases. The CDR3 spans 16 residues. V shed 1 base, J shed 3 bases, and the junction held 5 bases outside the gene matches. Looked up from germline, CDR1 is LNHNV and CDR2 is YYDKDF (reference sequence).

This sequence joins TRBV2 and TRBJ1-2; TRBD1 is a possible D gene (5 bases). V dropped 6 bases and J dropped 3 bases, with 11 bases sitting between them. There are 13 residues in the CDR3. In germline, CDR1 is SNHLY, CDR2 FYNNEI. The DNA for the CDR3 is TGTGCCAGCAGCCCGGACAACGACTATGGCTACACCTTC. Amino acids: CASSPDNDYGYTF.

The J gene is TRBJ1-5, the V gene TRBV6-5; D remains unclear. V lost 2 bases and J lost 2, with 7 bases in between. Per the germline V gene, CDR1 is MNHEY and CDR2 is SVGAGI. This CDR3 region has 14 residues. The CDR3 spells CASSYDRGNQPQHF. Here the CDR3 DNA reads TGTGCCAGCAGTTACGATCGGGGCAATCAGCCCCAGCATTTT.